What follows are 21 T cell receptor beta chains derived from one specimen sequenced in a study of beta chain features in type 1 diabetes. Investigators reverse transcribed all isolated RNA, so they sequenced expressed TCRB transcripts. Clones were read by immunoSEQ multiplex PCR, and TCRdb kept only the in-frame ones, dropping some. The sample records a few hundred thousand clones, around 12% being singletons. The sequenced material came from naive CD4+ T cells from blood. Receptors were obtained from a man aged 18 to 35 in good health.

This sequence joins TRBV6-5 and TRBJ2-3; 8 nucleotides align to TRBD1. Germline V gene data show CDR1 as MNHEY and CDR2 as SVGAGI. CDR3 length: 15 amino acids. Trimming removed 4 bases from V and 1 base from J; junction bases left unmatched: 4. In DNA form, the CDR3 reads TGTGCCAGCAGTTCAGGGGGCGCTGGCACAGATACGCAGTATTTT. It is translated as CASSSGGAGTDTQYF.

J is TRBJ1-4 and V is TRBV4-1; D gene unclear. The CDR3 contains 16 residues. From germline, CDR1 is MGHRA and CDR2 YSYEKL. Trimming took off 2 bases at V and 0 bases at J, with 10 bases between the two ends. CDR3 residues: CASSQRRGTTNEKLFF. The CDR3 bases are TGCGCCAGCAGCCAACGGCGGGGTACAACTAATGAAAAACTGTTTTTT.

This clone has more than one count but fewer than ten. This sequence joins TRBV19 and TRBJ2-2; D is uncertain. Trimming pared 3 bases from V and 7 bases from J, leaving 6 bases between. Germline V gene lookup returns CDR1 LNHDA and CDR2 SQIVND (reference sequence). This CDR3 is 12 amino acids long. The CDR3, as DNA: TGTGCCAGTAGTATTCTTGTCGGGGAGCTGTTTTTT. Translation gives CASSILVGELFF.

A few counts support this clone. V usage is TRBV19 and J usage is TRBJ2-2, with 8 bases fitting TRBD1. CDR3 length equals 15 residues. Germline CDR1 LNHDA, CDR2 SQIVND (reference sequence). V lost 10 bases and J lost 5; bases outside the gene matches: 12. CDR3 residues: CATNDRGFGTGELFF. The CDR3 DNA reads as TGTGCCACCAACGACAGGGGTTTTGGGACCGGGGAGCTGTTTTTT.

This clone was seen a few times. This chain joins TRBV7-2 and TRBJ2-5; 7 nucleotides match TRBD2. CDR3 length: 14 residues. Germline V lookup: CDR1 SGHTA, CDR2 FQGNSA. V shed 1 base and J 4 bases; nucleotides not matched to a gene: 3. The CDR3 spells CASSLGTRAETQYF. The CDR3 nucleotides read TGTGCCAGCAGCTTAGGGACTAGAGCAGAGACCCAGTACTTC. The complete variable domain, with remaining parts taken from reference TRBV7-2 and TRBJ2-5, reads GAGVSQSPSNKVTEKGKDVELRCDPISGHTALYWYRQSLGQGLEFLIYFQGNSAPDKSGLPSDRFSAERTGGSVSTLTIQRTQQEDSAVYLCASSLGTRAETQYFGPGTRLLVL.

This clone was observed a few times. This chain links TRBV6-6 with TRBJ2-5, with a tentative D call TRBD2 (6 bases). Germline V gene lookup returns CDR1 MNHNY and CDR2 SVGAGI (reference sequence). The CDR3 has 14 residues. Trimming removed 0 bases from V and 6 bases from J, with 11 bases in between. The CDR3 here is CASSYSTGLQTQYF. The CDR3 DNA is TGTGCCAGCAGTTACTCGACGGGACTGCAGACCCAGTACTTC.

V usage is TRBV30 and J usage is TRBJ2-1, with 7 bases lining up with TRBD1. The CDR3 sequence is 14 residues long. Trimming cost V 5 bases and J 6 bases; bases outside gene matches: 10. Germline V gives CDR1 GTSNPN, CDR2 SVGIG (reference sequence). The chain's CDR3 is CAWGIPGQFNEQFF. CDR3 coding DNA: TGTGCCTGGGGGATACCGGGACAGTTCAATGAGCAGTTCTTC.

This clone turned up a few times. V gene TRBV14 combines with J gene TRBJ1-4; tentatively, D is TRBD1 (5 bases). The CDR3 covers 16 residues. Germline-derived CDR1 and CDR2 are SGHDN and FVKESK. V was clipped by 5 bases and J by 5 bases, with 18 bases between them. The CDR3 bases are TGTGCCAGCAGCTCCCGGACACGATGGACAAATGAAAAACTGTTTTTT. Protein: CASSSRTRWTNEKLFF.

The chain couples TRBV28 to TRBJ2-7, with TRBD1 identical over 7 bases. The germline CDR1 and CDR2 sequences are MDHEN and SYDVKM. This CDR3 region has 16 residues. V trimming: 5 bases; J trimming: 6 bases; junction bases outside the gene matches: 16. CDR3 region: CASSQSMTGLSREQYF. In DNA, the CDR3 is TGTGCCAGCAGTCAATCGATGACAGGGTTGAGTCGCGAGCAGTACTTC. Variable domain in full (rest from reference TRBV28 and TRBJ2-7): DVKVTQSSRYLVKRTGEKVFLECVQDMDHENMFWYRQDPGLGLRLIYFSYDVKMKEKGDIPEGYSVSREKKERFSLILESASTNQTSMYLCASSQSMTGLSREQYFGPGTRLTVT.

The CDR3 DNA reads as TGTGCCAGCAGTCAGGGGGCGCAGGAGACCCAGTACTTC. This sequence encodes CASSQGAQETQYF. This rearrangement joins TRBV28 to TRBJ2-5, with 8 nucleotides matching TRBD1. CDR1 is MDHEN, CDR2 SYDVKM, per germline. V trimming: 5 bases; J trimming: 5 bases; junction bases outside the gene matches: 4. The CDR3 contains 13 residues.

This chain connects TRBV4-3 to TRBJ1-3; tentatively, D is TRBD1 (6 bases). CDR1 LGHNA and CDR2 YSLEER come from the germline V gene. CDR3 size: 16 residues. Trimming pared 2 bases from V and 3 bases from J, leaving 14 bases between. The CDR3 here is CASSQTGQPDGNTIYF. The CDR3 DNA reads TGCGCCAGCAGCCAAACGGGACAACCGGATGGAAACACCATATATTTT.

The CDR3, as DNA: TGTGCCAGCTCACGACAGAATTCCTACAATGAGCAGTTCTTC. Translated: CASSRQNSYNEQFF. This chain connects TRBV18 to TRBJ2-1; the D gene is possibly TRBD1 (5 bases). From germline, CDR1 is KGHSH and CDR2 LQKENI. The CDR3 is made up of 14 amino acids. Deletions cut 4 bases from V and 1 base from J, with 8 bases between. Full variable domain (rest looked up from reference TRBV18 and TRBJ2-1): NAGVMQNPRHLVRRRGQEARLRCSPMKGHSHVYWYRQLPEEGLKFMVYLQKENIIDESGMPKERFSAEFPKEGPSILRIQQVVRGDSAAYFCASSRQNSYNEQFFGPGTRLTVL.

This rearrangement joins TRBV15 to TRBJ1-1; TRBD1 matches 8 bases. The CDR3 is made up of 17 amino acids. Germline assignment: CDR1 LNHNV and CDR2 YYDKDF (reference sequence). Trimming cost V 1 base and J 3 bases; bases outside gene matches: 10. CDR3 coding DNA: TGTGCCACCAGCAGAGCAGGTGCAGGGGGCGCGTACACTGAAGCTTTCTTT. Its translation is CATSRAGAGGAYTEAFF.

The chain links TRBV20-1 to TRBJ2-7; tentatively, D is TRBD1 (5 bases). The CDR3 consists of 11 residues. Looked up from germline, CDR1 is DFQATT and CDR2 is SNEGSKA (reference sequence). Trimming removed 1 base from V and 5 bases from J, with 6 bases in between. CDR3 DNA sequence: TGCAGTGCTAGAGTCAGGGACGAGCAGTACTTC. Its protein is CSARVRDEQYF.

This clone was seen only a few times. The chain uses TRBV18 and TRBJ1-5, with 10 positions matching TRBD1. The CDR3 extends over 15 amino acids. Germline V gives CDR1 KGHSH, CDR2 LQKENI. V trimming: 2 bases; J trimming: 6 bases; junction bases outside the gene matches: 4. In DNA, the CDR3 is TGTGCCAGCTCACCAATCGGGACAGGGGTTCAGCCCCAGCATTTT. Its protein is CASSPIGTGVQPQHF.

There are a few counts of this clone. J is TRBJ2-3 and V is TRBV11-2, with a tentative D call TRBD2 (6 bases). CDR1 SGHAT and CDR2 FQNNGV come from the germline V gene. Between the trimmed V and J ends, which lost 5 bases and 5 bases, there was a span of 8 bases. This CDR3 comprises 12 residues. The CDR3 DNA reads as TGTGCCAGCAGCCCCGGGGGAGATACGCAGTATTTT. Protein product: CASSPGGDTQYF.

The V gene is TRBV19, the J gene TRBJ1-2; unclear D gene. The CDR3 is 13 residues long. Germline-derived CDR1 and CDR2 are LNHDA and SQIVND (reference sequence). V was trimmed by 3 bases and J by 2 bases, leaving 7 bases between them. The CDR3 coding sequence is TGTGCCAGTAGTATCGCGGTAAACTATGGCTACACCTTC. It yields the protein CASSIAVNYGYTF.

There are a few counts of this clone. The J gene is TRBJ1-3, the V gene TRBV7-9; 7 bases are shared with TRBD1. The ends lost 3 bases at V and 4 bases at J; junction bases unmatched: 3. This CDR3 contains 14 residues. Per the germline V gene, CDR1 is SEHNR and CDR2 is FQNEAQ (reference sequence). CDR3 coding DNA: TGTGCCAGCAGCTTCGACAGGGACGGAAACACCATATATTTT. Residues: CASSFDRDGNTIYF.

The chain carries TRBV4-3 and TRBJ1-4; weak D call: TRBD1 (6 bases). V gave up 2 bases and J gave up 1 base, with 8 bases separating them. The CDR3 loop spans 15 amino acids. The germline CDR1 and CDR2 sequences are LGHNA and YSLEER. CDR3: CASSQLRGTNEKLFF. Here the CDR3 DNA reads TGCGCCAGCAGCCAACTCAGGGGAACTAATGAAAAACTGTTTTTT.

This clone was found a few times. The chain joins TRBV5-1 to TRBJ2-1; TRBD1 matches 7 bases. V shed 2 bases and J 5 bases; nucleotides not matched to a gene: 4. Germline loops: CDR1 SGHRS, CDR2 YFSETQ. The CDR3 length is 14 residues. The CDR3 protein is CASSFRGRNNEQFF. In DNA form, the CDR3 reads TGCGCCAGCAGCTTTAGGGGGCGTAACAATGAGCAGTTCTTC. Full variable domain (rest looked up from reference TRBV5-1 and TRBJ2-1): KAGVTQTPRYLIKTRGQQVTLSCSPISGHRSVSWYQQTPGQGLQFLFEYFSETQRNKGNFPGRFSGRQFSNSRSEMNVSTLELGDSALYLCASSFRGRNNEQFFGPGTRLTVL.

The gene calls are TRBV7-2 and TRBJ2-3; D call uncertain. The CDR3 loop spans 14 amino acids. Trimming shortened V by 0 bases and J by 2 bases, and 6 bases separated the two germline ends. CDR1 and CDR2 from the germline V gene are SGHTA and FQGNSA. CDR3: CASSLARTTDTQYF. CDR3 DNA sequence: TGTGCCAGCAGCTTAGCTAGAACCACAGATACGCAGTATTTT.